A selection of T cell receptor beta chains follows, all from one sample in a study of blood T cell repertoires in COVID-19. Clones were read by immunoSEQ multiplex PCR, and TCRdb kept only the in-frame ones, dropping some. This sample yields around 150,000 clones, of which approximately 88% are seen a single time; roughly 4.9% belongs to the top ten. Sequences were obtained from PBMCs or T cells enriched from blood (not recorded which). The receptors shown here come from a man between 65 and 85 years old who had been exposed to COVID-19. Each CDR3 is given without its conserved first and last residue.

TRBV28,ASSLTGLEIAEAF
TRBV9,ASARASGGSYTDTQY
TRBV5-6,ASSLRGLAGANEQF
TRBV11-2,ASSNGRGSYEQY
TRBV19,ASSLRTSGGVETQY
TRBV10-1,ASSVPGGRVPDTQY
TRBV11-2,ASSPGRGQGLDEQY
TRBV3-1/TRBV3-2,ASSQGRGAGGFGGYT
TRBV4-3,ASSQGGGNWDNSPLH
TRBV11-3,ASSLFPGGRQF
TRBV4-1,ASSQLGDRTYEQY
TRBV11-2,ASSGGITNTGELF
TRBV24-1,ATSDRDRAYEQY
TRBV11-2,ASRPGQGGNTEAF
TRBV19,ASSPIGLAGGKDTQY
TRBV30,AWTLGRGDNSPLH
TRBV19,ASARGTAQETQY
TRBV7-9,ASSSSAGAYEQY